The 31 T cell receptor beta chains in this list originate from one sample, sequenced in a study of PD-L1 blockade in urothelial cancer. This sample's time point: pretreatment peripheral blood. Sequencing used immunoSEQ multiplex PCR; TCRdb keeps in-frame clones, though not all of them. The table lists around 100,000 clones, 80% to 90% of them singletons. The material was PBMCs, obtained around atezolizumab (anti-PD-L1) treatment. These receptors all stem from a man between 60 and 75 years old with urothelial cancer.

This clone was observed a few times. The V call is TRBV10-1, the J call TRBJ1-5; possible D gene TRBD1, 6 bases. The CDR3 is 13 amino acids. Germline loops: CDR1 WNHNN, CDR2 SYGVQD (reference sequence). V lost 5 bases, J lost 7 bases, and 12 bases lay in between. The CDR3 reads CASSYRGGQPQHF. In DNA form, the CDR3 reads TGCGCCAGCAGTTATAGGGGGGGCCAGCCCCAGCATTTT.

This chain joins TRBV5-1 and TRBJ1-1; TRBD1 matches 8 bases. The J segment lost 5 bases and the V segment lost 3 bases, leaving 6 bases of the junction unmatched. This CDR3 is built from 14 residues. Germline-derived CDR1 and CDR2 are SGHRS and YFSETQ. The CDR3 loop reads CASSSNTGGTEAFF. In DNA, the CDR3 is TGCGCCAGCAGCTCCAATACAGGGGGGACTGAAGCTTTCTTT.

This chain joins TRBV10-2 and TRBJ2-7; TRBD2 agrees at 12 bases. The CDR3 is 15 residues long. Germline values: CDR1 WSHSY, CDR2 SAAADI. The V gene end was trimmed by 6 bases and the J gene end by 2 bases; junction bases not matched to a gene: 5. The CDR3 sequence: CASRGASGRAYEQYF. CDR3 DNA: TGCGCCAGCAGAGGGGCTAGCGGGAGGGCCTACGAGCAGTACTTC.

The chain employs TRBV2 and TRBJ2-1; TRBD2 is a possible D gene (5 bases). There are 15 residues in the CDR3. Germline loops: CDR1 SNHLY, CDR2 FYNNEI. Trimming took off 0 bases at V and 4 bases at J, with 10 bases between the two ends. CDR3 nucleotide sequence: TGTGCCAGCAGTGAAGCGGACGGGAAGTACAATGAGCAGTTCTTC. Encoded protein: CASSEADGKYNEQFF.

The chain links TRBV5-1 to TRBJ2-7, with D possibly matching TRBD2 (5 bases). The germline V gene encodes CDR1 SGHRS and CDR2 YFSETQ. Trimming left V 4 bases short and J 6 bases short, with 23 bases between. The CDR3 runs 16 residues. The CDR3 loop is CASSPGNGGPFGEQYF. Written as DNA, the CDR3 is TGCGCCAGCAGCCCCGGGAACGGCGGCCCCTTTGGCGAGCAGTACTTC.

This clone was seen a few times. This chain connects TRBV28 to TRBJ1-1, with TRBD1 identical over 10 bases. The CDR3 loop spans 13 amino acids. The V gene's germline CDR1 is MDHEN and CDR2 SYDVKM. V was clipped by 6 bases and J by 7 bases; unmatched bases: 5. In nucleotides, the CDR3 is TGTGCCAGCAGCAGACAGGGGGCAATTGAAGCTTTCTTT. Translating it yields CASSRQGAIEAFF.

The rearrangement links TRBV14 to TRBJ1-1, with D possibly matching TRBD1 (6 bases). CDR1 is SGHDN, CDR2 FVKESK, per germline. CDR3 length: 17 residues. V shed 1 base and J shed 0 bases, with 15 bases lying between them. CDR3 sequence reads: CASSQGGTGWMNTEAFF. The DNA of the CDR3 is TGTGCCAGCAGCCAAGGGGGCACAGGGTGGATGAACACTGAAGCTTTCTTT.

This chain links TRBV18 with TRBJ2-7; TRBD1 matches 10 bases. CDR1 is KGHSH, CDR2 LQKENI, per germline. The CDR3 covers 14 residues. V was pared by 8 bases and J by 7 bases, with 11 bases of the junction left unmatched. Written as DNA, the CDR3 is TGTGCCAGCCGACCAGGGACAGGGGCTCGGGAGCAGTACTTC. This gives the protein CASRPGTGAREQYF.

This sequence joins TRBV7-6 and TRBJ2-5, with 10 nucleotides matching TRBD1. V lost 1 base and J lost 4; bases outside the gene matches: 6. CDR3 length: 16 residues. Germline CDR1 reads SGHVS; CDR2 reads FNYEAQ. The DNA for the CDR3 is TGTGCCAGCAGCTTAGACGGACAGGGGGTCTCAGAGACCCAGTACTTC. It is translated as CASSLDGQGVSETQYF.

The rearrangement joins TRBV6-1 to TRBJ2-1, with 12 bases matching TRBD2. Germline loops: CDR1 MNHNS, CDR2 SASEGT. The ends lost 5 bases at V and 9 bases at J; junction bases unmatched: 2. The CDR3 is 13 amino acids. CDR3 loop: CASSRTSGVEQFF. The CDR3 coding sequence is TGTGCCAGCAGTAGGACTAGCGGGGTTGAGCAGTTCTTC.

This clone was counted a single time. The V call is TRBV2, the J call TRBJ2-1; 9 bases are a match to TRBD2. Germline CDR1 and CDR2: SNHLY and FYNNEI. The V segment lost 2 bases and the J segment 4 bases; nucleotides outside the gene matches: 6. CDR3 length: 16 residues. The CDR3 DNA follows: TGTGCCAGCAGTGAACAGCGGGGGGCCTTTTACAATGAGCAGTTCTTC. It yields the protein CASSEQRGAFYNEQFF.

The chain joins TRBV5-1 to TRBJ2-6, with 8 positions matching TRBD1. Germline loops: CDR1 SGHRS, CDR2 YFSETQ. The trim removed 1 base at V and 10 bases at J, leaving 7 bases unmatched. The CDR3 length is 15 residues. CDR3 region: CASSLLGQVFNVLTF. Here the CDR3 DNA reads TGCGCCAGCAGCTTGTTGGGACAGGTCTTTAACGTCCTGACTTTC.

This chain uses TRBV15 with TRBJ1-5; the D is unclear. The CDR3 loop spans 15 amino acids. In germline, CDR1 is LNHNV, CDR2 YYDKDF (reference sequence). Trimming removed 0 bases from V and 5 bases from J, with 11 bases in between. CDR3 loop: CATSRDLSADQPQHF. Written as DNA, the CDR3 is TGTGCCACCAGCAGAGATCTGTCGGCGGATCAGCCCCAGCATTTT. The whole variable domain, remainder taken from reference TRBV15 and TRBJ1-5, is DAMVIQNPRYQVTQFGKPVTLSCSQTLNHNVMYWYQQKSSQAPKLLFHYYDKDFNNEADTPDNFQSRRPNTSFCFLDIRSPGLGDTAMYLCATSRDLSADQPQHFGDGTRLSIL.

CDR3: CASSLMPGAGGALDTQYF. The DNA for the CDR3 is TGTGCCAGCAGCCTAATGCCCGGAGCGGGAGGCGCCCTTGATACGCAGTATTTT. J is TRBJ2-3 and V is TRBV27; the match to TRBD2 covers 9 bases. V was pared by 6 bases and J by 6 bases, with 19 bases of the junction left unmatched. The CDR3 covers 18 residues. CDR1 is MNHEY, CDR2 SMNVEV, per germline (reference sequence).

The genes are TRBV29-1 and TRBJ2-4; TRBD1 agrees at 7 bases. Germline V CDR1 and CDR2: SQVTM, ANQGSEA. The trim removed 6 bases at V and 0 bases at J, leaving 14 bases unmatched. The CDR3 length is 17 residues. CDR3 protein: CSVEDIGTDLAKNIQYF. The DNA for the CDR3 is TGCAGCGTGGAGGATATTGGGACAGACCTAGCCAAAAACATTCAGTACTTC.

The chain is built from TRBV4-1 and TRBJ2-2; D is perhaps TRBD2 (6 bases). This CDR3 has 18 residues. V lost 4 bases to trimming and J lost 4 bases, with 22 bases between them. Germline V CDR1 and CDR2: MGHRA, YSYEKL. This CDR3 is CASSRVWGGGGFTGELFF. The CDR3 nucleotides are TGCGCCAGCAGCCGAGTGTGGGGTGGGGGAGGCTTCACCGGGGAGCTGTTTTTT.

The gene calls are TRBV5-1 and TRBJ1-5; 9 bases are a match to TRBD1. CDR1 is SGHRS and CDR2 is YFSETQ in the germline V gene. The CDR3 totals 14 residues. The V gene end was trimmed by 5 bases and the J gene end by 5 bases; junction bases not matched to a gene: 5. Here the CDR3 DNA reads TGCGCCAGCAGACCGGGACAGGGCGATCAGCCCCAGCATTTT. The encoded protein is CASRPGQGDQPQHF.

CDR3 DNA: TGCGCCAGCAGCCTAGGGACTAGCGGGGGGGCCCAGGGCTACGAGCAGTACTTC. Translated, it gives CASSLGTSGGAQGYEQYF. This sequence joins TRBV4-3 and TRBJ2-7; 16 bases agree with TRBD2. The CDR3 loop spans 18 amino acids. Germline CDR1 is LGHNA and CDR2 is YSLEER. J gave up 3 bases and V 4 bases, and 9 bases lay outside the gene matches.

V gene TRBV18 combines with J gene TRBJ2-1; D possibly corresponds to TRBD2 (6 bases). V gave up 4 bases and J gave up 3 bases, with 19 bases separating them. Germline assignment: CDR1 KGHSH and CDR2 LQKENI. This CDR3 is 17 amino acids long. CDR3 in DNA: TGTGCCAGCTCACGGACGTTAGCGGTCACGGACTACAATGAGCAGTTCTTC. It encodes CASSRTLAVTDYNEQFF.

This clone occurred once. The J gene is TRBJ1-1, the V gene TRBV27; TRBD1 agrees at 8 bases. V was pared by 6 bases and J by 3 bases, with 9 bases of the junction left unmatched. There are 15 residues in the CDR3. Germline V gene sequence: CDR1 MNHEY, CDR2 SMNVEV (reference sequence). DNA of the CDR3: TGTGCCAGCAGCTTCGGACAGGGTAGGGACACTGAAGCTTTCTTT. Translated, it gives CASSFGQGRDTEAFF.

The gene calls are TRBV27 and TRBJ2-5; D might be TRBD2 (5 bases). V was shortened by 4 bases and J by 4 bases, with 16 bases between the two germline ends. The length of the CDR3 is 15 residues. Germline V gene sequence: CDR1 MNHEY, CDR2 SMNVEV (reference sequence). CDR3 in amino acids: CASSSWSGVGETQYF. In nucleotides, the CDR3 is TGTGCCAGCAGTTCATGGAGCGGAGTAGGAGAGACCCAGTACTTC.

This rearrangement joins TRBV7-9 to TRBJ2-7, with TRBD2 matching 9 bases. Germline V CDR1 and CDR2: SEHNR, FQNEAQ (reference sequence). The trim removed 3 bases at V and 4 bases at J, leaving 4 bases unmatched. This CDR3 contains 14 residues. The CDR3 DNA follows: TGTGCCAGCAGCTTTAGCGGGAGTTCTTACGAGCAGTACTTC. Translating it yields CASSFSGSSYEQYF.

Worth noting for this clone: The sample holds other DNA sequences that translate to the same CDR3. The gene calls are TRBV30 and TRBJ2-7; D might be TRBD1 (6 bases). The ends were cut back, 0 bases at V and 2 bases at J, with 11 bases in the middle. This CDR3 is built from 14 residues. In germline, CDR1 is GTSNPN, CDR2 SVGIG (reference sequence). CDR3 residues: CAWSVGGVTYEQYF. In nucleotides, the CDR3 is TGTGCCTGGAGTGTAGGGGGAGTGACCTACGAGCAGTACTTC.

J is TRBJ2-7 and V is TRBV27; 10 bases line up with TRBD1. This CDR3 is 13 amino acids long. The germline V gene encodes CDR1 MNHEY and CDR2 SMNVEV (reference sequence). V lost 10 bases to trimming and J lost 4 bases; unmatched junction nucleotides: 7. CDR3 amino acids: CATAPGQGYEQYF. CDR3 in DNA: TGTGCCACCGCTCCGGGACAGGGGTACGAGCAGTACTTC.

This clone has only one observation. J is TRBJ2-7 and V is TRBV2, with D possibly matching TRBD1 (6 bases). V was cut by 8 bases and J by 0 bases, with 17 bases left in between. Germline loops: CDR1 SNHLY, CDR2 FYNNEI. This CDR3 has 15 amino acids. The CDR3 DNA is TGTGCCAGCTTTGAGTCTGGGACAAACTCCTACGAGCAGTACTTC. Translating it yields CASFESGTNSYEQYF.

This clone was seen a few times. The chain employs TRBV6-5 and TRBJ1-1; 7 bases fit TRBD1. The CDR3 length is 13 residues. Unmatched junction bases numbered 9, after V lost 6 bases and J lost 8 bases. The germline V gene encodes CDR1 MNHEY and CDR2 SVGAGI. CDR3 sequence (DNA): TGTGCCAGCAGGAGGGGGCTCGACAGGGAAGCTTTCTTT. This codes for CASRRGLDREAFF.

V is TRBV6-5 and J is TRBJ2-3, with 8 bases lining up with TRBD1. The CDR3 totals 15 residues. Germline assignment: CDR1 MNHEY and CDR2 SVGAGI. V dropped 5 bases and J dropped 1; count of bases not matched to a gene: 5. The CDR3, as DNA: TGTGCCAGCAGTGGGGCAGGGGGCCGCACAGATACGCAGTATTTT. It specifies CASSGAGGRTDTQYF.

The rearrangement uses TRBV10-1 and TRBJ2-3, with D unclear. The germline V gene has CDR1 WNHNN and CDR2 SYGVQD (reference sequence). The CDR3 length is 14 residues. Trimming pared 2 bases from V and 13 bases from J, leaving 19 bases between. In DNA, the CDR3 is TGCGCCAGCAGTGAGACCCGAACCTCCGGGTCCAAGTATTTT. Its protein product is CASSETRTSGSKYF.

This sequence joins TRBV5-4 and TRBJ2-1; 13 nucleotides line up with TRBD2. Germline V gives CDR1 SGHNT, CDR2 YYREEE (reference sequence). Trimming at V came to 5 bases and at J to 9 bases, leaving 8 bases not matched to a gene. The CDR3 spans 15 residues. The CDR3 DNA sequence: TGTGCCAGCAGACTAGCGGGAGGGCCCTATAGTGAGCAGTTCTTC. Its protein is CASRLAGGPYSEQFF.

CDR3 sequence: CASSPQQGNSYEQYF. The CDR3 nucleotides read TGTGCCAGCAGTCCTCAGCAGGGAAACTCCTACGAGCAGTACTTC. This chain joins TRBV28 and TRBJ2-7, with D perhaps matching TRBD1 (5 bases). Trimming took off 5 bases at V and 0 bases at J, with 14 bases between the two ends. The CDR3 spans 15 residues. Germline V gives CDR1 MDHEN, CDR2 SYDVKM. Using reference TRBV28 and TRBJ2-7 for the parts outside the CDR3, the full variable domain is DVKVTQSSRYLVKRTGEKVFLECVQDMDHENMFWYRQDPGLGLRLIYFSYDVKMKEKGDIPEGYSVSREKKERFSLILESASTNQTSMYLCASSPQQGNSYEQYFGPGTRLTVT.

This chain links TRBV18 with TRBJ1-4, with D possibly matching TRBD1 (5 bases). Germline V gives CDR1 KGHSH, CDR2 LQKENI. The V end lost 3 bases, the J end lost 2 bases, and 7 bases lay between the germline ends. This CDR3 has 14 residues. The CDR3 sequence is CASSPGTTNEKLFF. As DNA, the CDR3 is TGTGCCAGCTCACCGGGGACTACTAATGAAAAACTGTTTTTT.